Each of the 9 T cell receptor beta chains below was sequenced from the same sample in a study of control samples from healthy donors and cancer patients (dated by TCRdb to about 2020). The library was made by the immunoSEQ multiplex PCR assay. Here the immuneACCESS table is served through TCRdb, limited to in-frame sequences with V and J called. Missing clones are a known gap in these copies; in checked studies unresolved V genes cover under half, and the rest lacks a known reason. This sample comprises about 410,000 clones, 80% to 95% of them detected only once. The top ten clonotypes cover about 6.3% of the sample. Sequenced material: PBMCs. These receptors were obtained from a man aged 35-49 years with head and neck cancer.

This sequence joins TRBV5-4 and TRBJ2-1; D not certain. This CDR3 has 17 residues. Trimming stripped 0 bases from V and 4 bases from J, with 17 bases between. Germline CDR1 SGHNT, CDR2 YYREEE (reference sequence). The DNA for the CDR3 is TGTGCCAGCAGCTTGGAGGTCACCCGATGGTCTTACAATGAGCAGTTCTTC. This translates into CASSLEVTRWSYNEQFF.

The chain joins TRBV5-1 to TRBJ2-3; TRBD1 matches at 8 bases. The CDR3 runs 15 residues. Germline trimming cut 7 bases from V and 2 bases from J; bases unmatched to any gene: 9. From germline, CDR1 is SGHRS and CDR2 YFSETQ. For the CDR3, the DNA is TGCGCCAGCGGACAGGGTTTGGGGGACACAGATACGCAGTATTTT. It codes for CASGQGLGDTDTQYF.

This clone occurred a few times. The chain is built from TRBV3-1 (or the pseudogene TRBV3-2) and TRBJ2-7; D might be TRBD1 or TRBD2, each matching 5 bases. Germline V lookup: CDR1 LGHDT, CDR2 YNNKEL (reference sequence). Trimming left V 4 bases short and J 3 bases short, with 16 bases between. The CDR3 has 15 residues. The CDR3 nucleotides read TGTGCCAGCAGCCTGACCGGGACGGGCCTCTACGAGCAGTACTTC. This gives the protein CASSLTGTGLYEQYF.

The chain uses TRBV4-3 and TRBJ2-3; possible D gene TRBD1, 6 bases. The CDR3 totals 14 residues. CDR1 and CDR2 (germline): LGHNA, YSLEER. Trimming cost V 3 bases and J 2 bases, with 9 bases left between them. CDR3 sequence: CASSQGQITDTQYF. CDR3 nucleotides: TGCGCCAGCAGCCAGGGACAAATCACAGATACGCAGTATTTT.

The V call is TRBV3-1 (or the pseudogene TRBV3-2), the J call TRBJ1-5; D gene unclear. The germline gives CDR1 LGHDT, CDR2 YNNKEL (reference sequence). The CDR3 totals 13 residues. Trimming shortened V by 5 bases and J by 5 bases, and 10 bases separated the two germline ends. CDR3 in amino acids: CASSSLPDQPQHF. In DNA form, the CDR3 reads TGTGCCAGCAGCTCGCTTCCCGATCAGCCCCAGCATTTT.

The gene calls are TRBV27 and TRBJ1-5; no firm D call. The CDR3 sequence is 14 residues long. Germline V CDR1 and CDR2: MNHEY, SMNVEV (reference sequence). Trimming shortened V by 0 bases and J by 5 bases, and 8 bases separated the two germline ends. The CDR3 region is CASSLSGDYQPQHF. DNA for the CDR3: TGTGCCAGCAGTTTATCTGGCGATTATCAGCCCCAGCATTTT.

This sequence joins TRBV3-1 (or the pseudogene TRBV3-2) and TRBJ2-3; 11 bases match TRBD1. V gave up 4 bases and J gave up 5 bases; unmatched junction bases: 5. Germline values: CDR1 LGHDT, CDR2 YNNKEL (reference sequence). The CDR3 covers 15 residues. Written as DNA, the CDR3 is TGTGCCAGCAGCCGCCGGGACAGGGGGGAAGATACGCAGTATTTT. This sequence encodes CASSRRDRGEDTQYF.

The rearrangement joins TRBV2 to TRBJ1-4, with D hard to call. Germline CDR1 SNHLY, CDR2 FYNNEI. This CDR3 contains 13 residues. V was clipped by 8 bases and J by 6 bases, with 13 bases between them. The CDR3 reads CASLSGSDEKLFF. In DNA form, the CDR3 reads TGTGCCAGCCTATCGGGTTCGGATGAAAAACTGTTTTTT.

This chain uses TRBV7-9 with TRBJ2-2, with D perhaps matching TRBD2 (6 bases). V gave up 2 bases and J gave up 5 bases, with 18 bases separating them. Germline V gives CDR1 SEHNR, CDR2 FQNEAQ (reference sequence). This CDR3 has 17 residues. This CDR3 is CASSLPRARRETGELFF. CDR3 bases: TGTGCCAGCAGCTTACCCCGGGCCCGACGGGAGACCGGGGAGCTGTTTTTT.